In this sample, the clone carrying this TCR beta chain turned up a few times. Its antigen is undetermined. Germline values: CDR1 DFQATT, CDR2 SNEGSKA (reference sequence). CDR3 size: 14 residues. J was trimmed by 1 base and V by 5 bases; bases with no gene match: 3. The sample comes from a study of T cells after yellow fever vaccination. On the study more broadly: Fractions with few cells were prepared using SMART-Seq v4 Ultra Low Input.

Overall study results and limits: The appearance of a small share of clonotypes in both CD4 and CD8 compartments was observed. Abundant clonotypes (contaminants from the bulk population) could be present in FACS-sorted repertoires.

Universal primer sites and UMIs were introduced during 5'RACE template-switching synthesis of TCR cDNA. TCRdb processed the 5' RACE reads anew with MiXCR; each CDR3 protein has one entry. This table has almost 600,000 distinct CDR3 sequences, about 13% appearing once. The sequenced sample was PBMCs, obtained on the day of the yellow fever booster vaccination. This TCR was recovered from a man aged 25 to 40 who received the YFV17D yellow fever vaccine. The chain links TRBV20-1 to TRBJ2-3, with 10 bases fitting TRBD2. CDR3 DNA sequence: TGCAGTGCTCCCGGGACTAGCGGCACAGATACGCAGTATTTT. Its protein product is CSAPGTSGTDTQYF.